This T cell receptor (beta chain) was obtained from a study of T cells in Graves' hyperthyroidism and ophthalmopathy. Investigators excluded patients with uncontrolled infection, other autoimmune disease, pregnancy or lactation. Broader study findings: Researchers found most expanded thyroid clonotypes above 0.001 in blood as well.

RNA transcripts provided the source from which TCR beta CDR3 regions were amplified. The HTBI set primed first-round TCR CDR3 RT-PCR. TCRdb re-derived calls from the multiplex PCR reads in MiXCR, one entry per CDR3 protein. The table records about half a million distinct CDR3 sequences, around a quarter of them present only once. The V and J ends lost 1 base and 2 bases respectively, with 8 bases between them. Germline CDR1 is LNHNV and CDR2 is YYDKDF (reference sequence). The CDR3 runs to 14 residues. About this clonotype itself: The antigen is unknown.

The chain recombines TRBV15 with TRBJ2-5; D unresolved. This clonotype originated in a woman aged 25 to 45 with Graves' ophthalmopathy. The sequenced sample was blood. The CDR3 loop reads CATSRGPSQETQYF. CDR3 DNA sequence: TGTGCCACCAGCAGAGGACCTTCACAAGAGACCCAGTACTTC.